This T cell receptor beta chain originates from a study of T cells in Graves' hyperthyroidism and ophthalmopathy. It was considered stable Graves' hyperthyroidism when ophthalmopathy did not progress within 18 months. Amplification targeted TCR beta CDR3 regions from RNA transcripts. The study used the HTBI primer set for a first-round RT-PCR of the TCR CDR3. A single record per CDR3 protein comes from TCRdb applying MiXCR to the multiplex PCR reads. The sample records about 590,000 distinct CDR3 sequences, 15% to 18% being singletons. Sequences were obtained from blood. This TCR came from a woman aged 25 to 39 with Graves' hyperthyroidism.

CDR3 in DNA: TGTGCCAGCAGCCAATATAGACAGGCCACCGGGGAGCTGTTTTTT. It translates to CASSQYRQATGELFF. The chain couples TRBV14 to TRBJ2-2; a weak D match, TRBD1 (6 bases). Germline-derived CDR1 and CDR2 are SGHDN and FVKESK. Trimming removed 2 bases at V and 4 bases at J, with 11 bases between. This CDR3 is built from 15 residues.